Below, one T cell receptor (beta chain) is given with its context. This entry belongs to a study of blood T cells in healthy people across ages. A sample-barcoded 5' primer and a J-beta primer mix were used in a second PCR of about 7 to 12 cycles. TCRdb reprocessed the 5' RACE reads via MiXCR and lists one record per CDR3 protein. The table has around 500,000 distinct CDR3 sequences, over 25% seen once. With V trimmed by 0 bases and J by 8 bases, 11 bases remained unmatched. Germline lookup yields CDR1 SNHLY and CDR2 FYNNEI. The CDR3 totals 17 residues. The sample was also reused in another study, on T cells of mothers and their children.

The sequence was obtained from a boy between 2 and 10 years old in good health. This chain joins TRBV2 and TRBJ1-2; 11 bases line up with TRBD1. What was sequenced was blood. The CDR3 is CASSEALMGQGVGGYTF. The CDR3 DNA follows: TGTGCCAGCAGTGAAGCGCTAATGGGACAGGGGGTCGGCGGCTACACCTTC. Full variable domain (remainder filled in from reference TRBV2 and TRBJ1-2): EPEVTQTPSHQVTQMGQEVILRCVPISNHLYFYWYRQILGQKVEFLVSFYNNEISEKSEIFDDQFSVERPDGSNFTLKIRSTKLEDSAMYFCASSEALMGQGVGGYTFGSGTRLTVV.